Listed here are 10 T cell receptor beta chains from one sample, sequenced in a study of cytomegalovirus exposure and HLA in healthy donors (dated by TCRdb to 2015 to 2018). The library was built by means of the immunoSEQ multiplex PCR assay. A mixture of 60 forward primers for TCR Vbeta segments and 13 reverse primers for TCR Jbeta segments was used in the multiplex PCR. Sourced from immuneACCESS, this table was stored by TCRdb with only in-frame sequences that have V and J called. A share of the clones is absent; for the studies checked, an unresolved V gene accounts for under half, and the remainder has no known explanation. The sample has about 270,000 clones on record, roughly two thirds of them singletons. Over 2% of the sample comes from the top ten. Sequenced input: PBMCs. The origin of the receptors is a female donor in good health and CMV-seronegative.

This clone has only one observation. The chain links TRBV27 to TRBJ2-7; D is perhaps TRBD2 (6 bases). The length of the CDR3 is 16 residues. The V gene lost 0 bases and the J gene lost 2 bases, with 14 bases spanning the gap. Germline V gene data show CDR1 as MNHEY and CDR2 as SMNVEV (reference sequence). The CDR3 is CASSLSKTRRPYEQYF. The DNA for the CDR3 is TGTGCCAGCAGTTTATCGAAGACTAGGCGACCCTACGAGCAGTACTTC.

The chain combines TRBV7-8 with TRBJ2-7; D is undetermined. The V gene's germline CDR1 is SGHVS and CDR2 FQNEAQ. V gave up 5 bases and J gave up 4 bases, with 15 bases separating them. There are 14 residues in the CDR3. The chain's CDR3 is CASSPPRSDYEQYF. CDR3 DNA: TGTGCCAGCAGCCCCCCTAGATCGGATTACGAGCAGTACTTC.

This rearrangement joins TRBV4-2 to TRBJ2-1; 8 bases line up with TRBD1. The CDR3 is 15 residues long. Germline values: CDR1 LGHNA, CDR2 YNFKEQ. V trimming: 2 bases; J trimming: 6 bases; junction bases outside the gene matches: 6. The CDR3 nucleotides are TGTGCCAGCAGCCAACTCCGGGACAGGACCAATGAGCAGTTCTTC. Translation: CASSQLRDRTNEQFF.

The chain is built from TRBV21-1 and TRBJ1-2; the table's D call TRBD1 went unverified against the DNA. TRBV21-1 is a pseudogene locus. The CDR3 has 15 residues. CDR3 sequence reads: CASSLLTDRAPGYTF. CDR3 nucleotide sequence: TGTGCCAGCAGTCTTTTGACCGACAGGGCCCCCGGCTACACCTTC.

This clone is a singleton in its sample. The V call is TRBV29-1, the J call TRBJ2-7, with no clear D. CDR1 is SQVTM and CDR2 is ANQGSEA in the germline V gene. V was pared by 4 bases and J by 6 bases, with 7 bases between. The CDR3 is made up of 10 amino acids. The CDR3 coding sequence is TGCAGCGTTGGACTGCCCGAGCAGTACTTC. Encoded protein: CSVGLPEQYF.

The rearrangement uses TRBV19 and TRBJ1-1; 7 bases agree with TRBD1. CDR3 length: 14 amino acids. The germline V gene has CDR1 LNHDA and CDR2 SQIVND (reference sequence). With V trimmed by 7 bases and J by 8 bases, 13 bases remained unmatched. CDR3 in amino acids: CASTPFSGQEEAFF. The CDR3 region has the DNA TGTGCCAGTACCCCCTTCAGTGGACAGGAAGAAGCTTTCTTT.

The rearrangement uses TRBV5-1 and TRBJ2-5; D is uncertain. The DNA end is a closer match to TRBJ2-7, so the J assignment may be wrong. CDR3 length: 12 residues. Germline CDR1 and CDR2: SGHRS and YFSETQ. This CDR3 is CASSLSGVEQYF. The CDR3, as DNA: TGCGCCAGCAGCTTGTCGGGTGTCGAGCAGTACTTC.

This chain connects TRBV5-4 to TRBJ2-1; 7 positions agree with TRBD1. This CDR3 comprises 13 residues. CDR1 and CDR2 (germline): SGHNT, YYREEE (reference sequence). The trim removed 4 bases at V and 10 bases at J, leaving 8 bases unmatched. The CDR3 loop is CASSASQGREQFF. CDR3 nucleotides: TGTGCCAGCAGCGCATCACAGGGGCGGGAGCAGTTCTTC.

The rearrangement uses TRBV28 and TRBJ2-5; possibly TRBD2 for D (5 bases). With 7 bases removed from V and 3 bases from J, the gap between germline ends came to 15 bases. The V gene's germline CDR1 is MDHEN and CDR2 SYDVKM. This CDR3 contains 14 residues. CDR3 bases: TGTGCCAGCACCCTCGACTCCGGGGAAGAGACCCAGTACTTC. It translates to CASTLDSGEETQYF.

V usage is TRBV5-6 and J usage is TRBJ2-1; D is unclear. Looked up from germline, CDR1 is SGHDT and CDR2 is YYEEEE. CDR3 length equals 12 residues. V was clipped by 4 bases and J by 9 bases, with 11 bases between them. The CDR3 spells CASSRGFPEQFF. CDR3 sequence (DNA): TGTGCCAGCAGCCGAGGATTCCCTGAGCAGTTCTTC.